The present T cell receptor (beta chain) was sequenced within a study of T cell repertoires in cytomegalovirus infection. TCRdb itself ran the reads through MiXCR, one entry per CDR3 protein. The sample lists 350,000 to 500,000 distinct CDR3 sequences; 25% to 40% were seen once. The germline CDR1 and CDR2 sequences are SGHTA and FQGNSA. Between the trimmed V and J ends, which lost 2 bases and 5 bases, there was a span of 9 bases. The CDR3 extends over 13 amino acids. This clonotype was detected ten times or more. The chain is built from TRBV7-2 and TRBJ1-2; maybe TRBD1 (5 bases). The clonotype was recovered from a human donor in good health (CMV status not recorded). Some clones in this sample may be carry-over from other donors' samples. The sample consisted of PBMCs. The CDR3 loop is CASSLFQGYGYTF. CDR3 DNA: TGTGCCAGCAGCTTATTCCAGGGTTATGGCTACACCTTC.